Here is one TCR beta chain with its context. The sample is drawn from a study of blood T cell repertoires in COVID-19. Study-level information: COVID-19 samples, acute and convalescent, were from the United States, Italy and Spain.

Authors' data handling: Amplification from reference gene primers served as the basis for estimated nucleated cell counts. Assay: immunoSEQ multiplex PCR; the TCRdb copy retains only in-frame clones and omits some. D and trimming come from the DNA, and the V and J calls and clone size come from that table. Of under 200,000 clones listed, around 90% were seen once; the top ten hold approximately 0.5%. Trimming took 0 bases from V and 2 from J; bases not matched to a gene: 4. The germline gives CDR1 SGDLS, CDR2 YYNGEE. The CDR3 runs 15 residues. Input material: peripheral blood. This clonotype was obtained from a man aged 50 or older with acute or convalescent COVID-19. The V gene is TRBV9, the J gene TRBJ1-2, with 7 bases matching TRBD1. The CDR3 bases are TGTGCCAGCAGCGTAGAGAACAGGGGAAACTATGGCTACACCTTC. Its protein is CASSVENRGNYGYTF.